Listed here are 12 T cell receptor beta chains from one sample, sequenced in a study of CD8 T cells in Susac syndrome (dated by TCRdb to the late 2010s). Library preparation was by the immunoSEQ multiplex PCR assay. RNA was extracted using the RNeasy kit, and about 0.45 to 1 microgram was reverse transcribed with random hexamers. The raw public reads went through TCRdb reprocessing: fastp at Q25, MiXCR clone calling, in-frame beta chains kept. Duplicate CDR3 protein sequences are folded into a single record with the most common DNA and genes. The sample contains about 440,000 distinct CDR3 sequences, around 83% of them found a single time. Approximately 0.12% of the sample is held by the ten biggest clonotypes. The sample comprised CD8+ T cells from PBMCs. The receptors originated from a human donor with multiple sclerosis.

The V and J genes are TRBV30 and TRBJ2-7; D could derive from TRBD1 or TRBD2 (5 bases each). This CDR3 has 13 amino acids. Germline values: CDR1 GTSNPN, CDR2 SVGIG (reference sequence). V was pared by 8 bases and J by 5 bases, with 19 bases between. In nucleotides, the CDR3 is TGTGCCAGCCTGACGGGACCGTCAAACGAGCAGTACTTC. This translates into CASLTGPSNEQYF.

This chain's CDR3 is CASSWRTSGASYNEQFF. The DNA for the CDR3 is TGTGCCAGCAGTTGGAGGACTAGCGGAGCCTCCTACAATGAGCAGTTCTTC. The chain links TRBV7-9 to TRBJ2-1, with 10 bases that match TRBD2. This CDR3 spans 17 amino acids. Germline assignment: CDR1 SEHNR and CDR2 FQNEAQ (reference sequence). Losses at the gene ends were 6 bases for V and 0 bases for J; bases not matched to a gene: 8.

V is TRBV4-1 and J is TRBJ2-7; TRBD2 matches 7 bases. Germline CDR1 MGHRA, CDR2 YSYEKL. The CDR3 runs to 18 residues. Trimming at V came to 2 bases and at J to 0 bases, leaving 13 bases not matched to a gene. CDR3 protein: CASSQSQTSPEFSYEQYF. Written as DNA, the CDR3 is TGCGCCAGCAGCCAATCCCAGACTAGCCCCGAGTTCTCCTACGAGCAGTACTTC.

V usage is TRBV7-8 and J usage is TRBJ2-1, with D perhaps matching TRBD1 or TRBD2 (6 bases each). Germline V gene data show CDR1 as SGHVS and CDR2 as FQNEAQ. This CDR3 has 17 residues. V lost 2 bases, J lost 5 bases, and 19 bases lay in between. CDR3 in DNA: TGTGCCAGCAGCTTAATGGTCCTCGGGGGCCTGAACAATGAGCAGTTCTTC. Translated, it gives CASSLMVLGGLNNEQFF.

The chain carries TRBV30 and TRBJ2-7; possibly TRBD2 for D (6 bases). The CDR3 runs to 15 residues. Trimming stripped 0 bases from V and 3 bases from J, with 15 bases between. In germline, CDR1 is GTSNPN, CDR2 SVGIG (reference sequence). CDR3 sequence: CAWSVSSGAGYEQYF. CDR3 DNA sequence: TGTGCCTGGAGTGTATCCTCGGGAGCGGGCTACGAGCAGTACTTC.

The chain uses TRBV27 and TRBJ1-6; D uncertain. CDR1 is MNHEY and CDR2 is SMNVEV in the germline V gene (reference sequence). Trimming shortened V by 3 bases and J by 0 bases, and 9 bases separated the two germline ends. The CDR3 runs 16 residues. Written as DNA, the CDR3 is TGTGCCAGCAGTTTCGGGCTAAGCTCCTATAATTCACCCCTCCACTTT. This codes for CASSFGLSSYNSPLHF.

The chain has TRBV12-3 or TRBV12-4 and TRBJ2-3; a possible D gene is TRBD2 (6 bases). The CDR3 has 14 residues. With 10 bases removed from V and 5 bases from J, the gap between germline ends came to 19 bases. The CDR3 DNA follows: TGTGCCACCAATGTTTTGGGACTCATAGATACGCAGTATTTT. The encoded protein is CATNVLGLIDTQYF.

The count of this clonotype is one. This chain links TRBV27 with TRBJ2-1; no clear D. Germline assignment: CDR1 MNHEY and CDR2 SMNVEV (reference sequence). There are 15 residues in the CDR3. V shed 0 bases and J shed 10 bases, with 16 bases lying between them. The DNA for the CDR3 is TGTGCCAGCAGTTTATCCACAGTGTTCGACCGGGAGCAGTTCTTC. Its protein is CASSLSTVFDREQFF.

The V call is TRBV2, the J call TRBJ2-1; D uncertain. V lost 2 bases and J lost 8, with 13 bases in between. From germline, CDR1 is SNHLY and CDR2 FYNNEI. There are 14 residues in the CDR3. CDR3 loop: CASSETLTHDEQFF. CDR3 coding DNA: TGTGCCAGCAGTGAAACCCTGACACACGATGAGCAGTTCTTC.

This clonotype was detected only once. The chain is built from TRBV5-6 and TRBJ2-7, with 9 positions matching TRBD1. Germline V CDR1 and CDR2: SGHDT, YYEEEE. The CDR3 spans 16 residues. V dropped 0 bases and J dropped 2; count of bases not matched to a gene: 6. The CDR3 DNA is TGTGCCAGCAGCTTGGTGGGGACAGGGAGGACCTACGAGCAGTACTTC. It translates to CASSLVGTGRTYEQYF.

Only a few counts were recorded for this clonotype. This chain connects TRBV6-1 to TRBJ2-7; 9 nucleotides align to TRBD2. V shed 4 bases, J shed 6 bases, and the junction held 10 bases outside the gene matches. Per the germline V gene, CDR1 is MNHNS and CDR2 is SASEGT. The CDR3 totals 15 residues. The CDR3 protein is CASSAPGLAPSEQYF. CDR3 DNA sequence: TGTGCCAGCAGTGCCCCGGGACTAGCCCCTTCCGAGCAGTACTTC.

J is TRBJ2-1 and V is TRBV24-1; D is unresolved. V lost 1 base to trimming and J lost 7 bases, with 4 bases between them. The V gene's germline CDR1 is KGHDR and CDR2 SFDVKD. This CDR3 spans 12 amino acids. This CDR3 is CATSDFRNEQFF. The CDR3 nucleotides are TGTGCCACCAGTGATTTCAGAAATGAGCAGTTCTTC.